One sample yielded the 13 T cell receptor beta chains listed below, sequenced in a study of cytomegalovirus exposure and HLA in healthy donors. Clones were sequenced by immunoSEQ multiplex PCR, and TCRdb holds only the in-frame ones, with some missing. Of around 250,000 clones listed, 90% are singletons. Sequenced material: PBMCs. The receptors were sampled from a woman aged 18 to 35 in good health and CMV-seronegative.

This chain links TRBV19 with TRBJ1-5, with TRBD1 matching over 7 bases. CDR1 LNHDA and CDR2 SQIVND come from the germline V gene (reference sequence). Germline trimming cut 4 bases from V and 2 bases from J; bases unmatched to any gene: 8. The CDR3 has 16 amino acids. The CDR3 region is CASSTRDTGGNQPQHF. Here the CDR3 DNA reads TGTGCCAGTAGTACCAGGGACACAGGGGGCAATCAGCCCCAGCATTTT.

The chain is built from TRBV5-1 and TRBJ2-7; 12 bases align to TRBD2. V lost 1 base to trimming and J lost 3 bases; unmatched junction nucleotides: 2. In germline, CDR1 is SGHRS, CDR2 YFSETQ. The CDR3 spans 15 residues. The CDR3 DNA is TGCGCCAGCAGCTTGCAACTAGCGGGGGGCTACGAGCAGTACTTC. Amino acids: CASSLQLAGGYEQYF.

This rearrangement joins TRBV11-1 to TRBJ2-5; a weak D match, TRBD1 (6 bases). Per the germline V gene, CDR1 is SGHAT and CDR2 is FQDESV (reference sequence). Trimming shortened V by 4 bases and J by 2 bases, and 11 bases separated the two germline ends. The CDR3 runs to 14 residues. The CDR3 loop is CASSSGQPQETQYF. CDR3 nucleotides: TGTGCCAGCAGCTCTGGACAGCCACAAGAGACCCAGTACTTC.

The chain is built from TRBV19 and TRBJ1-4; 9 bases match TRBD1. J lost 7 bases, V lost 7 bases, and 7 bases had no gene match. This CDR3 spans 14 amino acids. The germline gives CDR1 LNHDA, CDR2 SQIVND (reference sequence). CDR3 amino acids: CASTHRGPGEKLFF. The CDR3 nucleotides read TGTGCCAGTACACACAGGGGGCCGGGTGAAAAACTGTTTTTT.

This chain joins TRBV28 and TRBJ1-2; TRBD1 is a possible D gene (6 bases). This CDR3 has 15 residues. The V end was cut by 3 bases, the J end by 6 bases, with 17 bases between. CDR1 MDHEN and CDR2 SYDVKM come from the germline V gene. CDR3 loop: CASSFPNRAGHGYTF. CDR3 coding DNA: TGTGCCAGCAGTTTTCCGAACAGGGCAGGACATGGCTACACCTTC.

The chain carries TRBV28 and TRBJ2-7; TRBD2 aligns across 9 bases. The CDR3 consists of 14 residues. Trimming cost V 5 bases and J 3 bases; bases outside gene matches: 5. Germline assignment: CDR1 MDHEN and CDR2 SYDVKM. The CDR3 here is CASSSGGQGYEQYF. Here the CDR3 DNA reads TGTGCCAGCAGTAGCGGGGGGCAGGGCTACGAGCAGTACTTC.

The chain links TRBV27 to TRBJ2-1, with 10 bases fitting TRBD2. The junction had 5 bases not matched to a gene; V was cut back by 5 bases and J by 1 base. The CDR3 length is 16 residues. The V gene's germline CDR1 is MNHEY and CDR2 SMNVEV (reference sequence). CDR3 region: CASSPYSGGSYNEQFF. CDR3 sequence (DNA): TGTGCCAGCAGTCCCTATAGCGGGGGGTCCTACAATGAGCAGTTCTTC.

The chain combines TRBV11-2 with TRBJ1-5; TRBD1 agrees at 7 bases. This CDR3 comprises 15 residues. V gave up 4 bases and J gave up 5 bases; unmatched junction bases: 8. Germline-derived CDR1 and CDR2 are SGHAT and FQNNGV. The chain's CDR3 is CASSSLTGRDQPQHF. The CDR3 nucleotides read TGTGCCAGCAGCTCACTGACAGGGCGGGATCAGCCCCAGCATTTT.

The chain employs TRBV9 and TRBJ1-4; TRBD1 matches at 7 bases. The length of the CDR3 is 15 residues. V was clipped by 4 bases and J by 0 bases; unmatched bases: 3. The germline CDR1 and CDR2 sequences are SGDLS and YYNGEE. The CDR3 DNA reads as TGTGCCAGCAGCCCTGGGACAGCAACTAATGAAAAACTGTTTTTT. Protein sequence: CASSPGTATNEKLFF.

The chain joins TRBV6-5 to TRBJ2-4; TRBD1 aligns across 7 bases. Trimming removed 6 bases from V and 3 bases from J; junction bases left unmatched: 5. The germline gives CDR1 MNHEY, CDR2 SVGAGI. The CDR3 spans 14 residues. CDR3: CASSHRDSKNIQYF. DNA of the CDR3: TGTGCCAGCAGCCACAGGGACAGCAAAAACATTCAGTACTTC.

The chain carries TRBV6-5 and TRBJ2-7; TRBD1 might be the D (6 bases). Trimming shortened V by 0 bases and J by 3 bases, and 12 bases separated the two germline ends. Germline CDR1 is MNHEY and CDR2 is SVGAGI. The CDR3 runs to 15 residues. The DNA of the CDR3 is TGTGCCAGCAGTTACTCGCCCGGACAGTTCTACGAGCAGTACTTC. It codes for CASSYSPGQFYEQYF.

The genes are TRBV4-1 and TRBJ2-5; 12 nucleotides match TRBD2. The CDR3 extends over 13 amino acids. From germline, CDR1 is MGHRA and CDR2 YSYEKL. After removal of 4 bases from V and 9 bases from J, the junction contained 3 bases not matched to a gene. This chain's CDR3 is CASSRASGGAQYF. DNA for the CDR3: TGCGCCAGCAGCCGAGCTAGCGGGGGGGCCCAGTACTTC.

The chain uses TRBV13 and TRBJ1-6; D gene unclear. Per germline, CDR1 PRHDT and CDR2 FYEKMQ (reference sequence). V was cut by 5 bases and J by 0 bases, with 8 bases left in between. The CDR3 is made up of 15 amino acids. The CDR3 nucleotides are TGTGCCAGCAGCCCCACCAGCTCCTATAATTCACCCCTCCACTTT. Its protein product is CASSPTSSYNSPLHF.